The rows below give T cell receptor beta chains drawn from one sample of a study of blood T cell repertoires in COVID-19. Sequenced by immunoSEQ multiplex PCR; TCRdb stores in-frame clones only, minus some. The repertoire includes 150,000 to 200,000 clones, around 80% of them detected once, and roughly 15% sits in the top ten. Sequenced input: peripheral blood. The origin of the receptors is a woman in her 70s with COVID-19, enrolled during active disease. Both conserved end residues are trimmed from each CDR3. Not every row has a clone size; where given, it reads once, few, many or a size class.

size,V,J,CDR3
NA,TRBV20-1,TRBJ1-1,SASASRVLNTEAF
NA,TRBV6-5,TRBJ2-2,ASNQDRRPGELF
once,TRBV24-1,TRBJ2-5,ATSDLDSGGAETQY
NA,TRBV10-3,TRBJ1-5,AISDSYSNQPQH
NA,TRBV2,TRBJ1-6,ASSRQTYNSPLH
NA,TRBV28,TRBJ1-2,ASRLSGTGGYMGYT
NA,TRBV4-1,TRBJ2-3,ASSQAQGYADTQY
NA,TRBV6-5,TRBJ1-4,ASSLQGGDEKLF
NA,TRBV5-4,TRBJ2-3,ASSPDRGTDTQY
NA,TRBV5-6,TRBJ2-7,ASSVGQSYEQY
NA,TRBV6-2/TRBV6-3,TRBJ1-1,ASSPLGVTEAF
NA,TRBV6-5,TRBJ1-1,ASQTRGTTEAF
NA,TRBV6-4,TRBJ2-1,ASSEGLAGSYGQF
NA,TRBV7-3,TRBJ2-5,ASSLPIAGGQETQY
NA,TRBV20-1,TRBJ2-1,SASWRGRPLHEQF
few,TRBV7-8,TRBJ1-5,ASSLQSSRPQH
many,TRBV3-1/TRBV3-2,TRBJ1-3,ASSQDPAGSGNTIY
NA,TRBV28,TRBJ2-7,ASSPNVGGTGKQY
NA,TRBV16,TRBJ1-5,ASSQFTGTGQPQH
NA,TRBV5-1,TRBJ2-1,ASNPRTGLYNEQF
NA,TRBV2,TRBJ2-1,ASSRQSNEQF
NA,TRBV2,TRBJ2-2,ASSEAGSGELF
NA,TRBV28,TRBJ1-2,ASSSIPTANYGYT
NA,TRBV15,TRBJ1-5,ATSREGRDNQPQH
NA,TRBV27,TRBJ1-1,ASTRRQGDTEAF
NA,TRBV6-2/TRBV6-3,TRBJ1-1,ASSPRDSKNTEAF
once,TRBV28,TRBJ2-4,ASRHPGGAIQY
NA,TRBV7-2,TRBJ2-3,ASSSLNTQY
NA,TRBV29-1,TRBJ1-4,SVEDARGEKLF
few,TRBV11-2,TRBJ1-2,ASSFLGTTYGYT
NA,TRBV5-4,TRBJ2-1,ASSFGTGVYNEQF
NA,TRBV7-2,TRBJ2-1,ASSLSGGAINEQF
NA,TRBV6-4,TRBJ2-2,ASSLTRLTGELF